Listed here are 11 T cell receptor beta chains from one sample, sequenced in a study of blood T cell repertoires in COVID-19. Clones were read by immunoSEQ multiplex PCR, and TCRdb kept only the in-frame ones, dropping some. The data show about 99,000 clones, with roughly four fifths seen just once and more than 4.5% held by the top ten. Sample: peripheral blood. Receptors originate from a man in his fifties or sixties with acute or convalescent COVID-19.

The rearrangement joins TRBV7-2 to TRBJ1-5, with 8 bases that match TRBD1. This CDR3 is 15 amino acids long. Unmatched junction bases numbered 8, after V lost 5 bases and J lost 5 bases. Germline assignment: CDR1 SGHTA and CDR2 FQGNSA. The CDR3 is CASSPRAGGYQPQHF. Here the CDR3 DNA reads TGTGCCAGCAGCCCCCGCGCAGGGGGCTATCAGCCCCAGCATTTT.

This clone was seen once. J is TRBJ2-1 and V is TRBV18; the match to TRBD2 covers 7 bases. In germline, CDR1 is KGHSH, CDR2 LQKENI. The CDR3 totals 15 residues. The ends lost 6 bases at V and 1 base at J; junction bases unmatched: 6. CDR3 amino acids: CASSVGGASYNEQFF. CDR3 bases: TGTGCCAGCTCCGTGGGAGGGGCATCCTACAATGAGCAGTTCTTC.

The V and J genes are TRBV10-3 and TRBJ1-6, with 9 bases lining up with TRBD1. This CDR3 has 14 residues. Unmatched junction bases numbered 6, after V lost 6 bases and J lost 9 bases. Germline assignment: CDR1 ENHRY and CDR2 SYGVKD. Here the CDR3 DNA reads TGTGCCATCAGACCCGGGACAGGGAGTTCACCCCTCCACTTT. Translating it yields CAIRPGTGSSPLHF.

This rearrangement joins TRBV6-5 to TRBJ1-5; 9 positions match TRBD1. Germline loops: CDR1 MNHEY, CDR2 SVGAGI. The CDR3 contains 14 residues. J was trimmed by 5 bases and V by 6 bases; bases with no gene match: 5. CDR3 sequence (DNA): TGTGCCAGCAGCCCACAGGGGGCATATCAGCCCCAGCATTTT. Translated, it gives CASSPQGAYQPQHF.

CDR3 residues: CSVGPSAQETQYF. The CDR3 DNA reads as TGCAGCGTGGGTCCGAGCGCCCAAGAGACCCAGTACTTC. V gene TRBV29-1 combines with J gene TRBJ2-5; no clear D gene. V gave up 6 bases and J gave up 1 base, with 12 bases separating them. The CDR3 totals 13 residues. CDR1 and CDR2 (germline): SQVTM, ANQGSEA.

The CDR3 reads CASSQKADRGIGELFF. CDR3 DNA: TGTGCCAGCTCTCAGAAAGCGGACAGGGGAATCGGGGAGCTGTTTTTT. The rearrangement uses TRBV18 and TRBJ2-2; 9 positions match TRBD1. The V gene end was trimmed by 6 bases and the J gene end by 7 bases; junction bases not matched to a gene: 12. The CDR3 loop spans 16 amino acids. The germline V gene has CDR1 KGHSH and CDR2 LQKENI. Using reference TRBV18 and TRBJ2-2 for the parts outside the CDR3, the full variable domain is NAGVMQNPRHLVRRRGQEARLRCSPMKGHSHVYWYRQLPEEGLKFMVYLQKENIIDESGMPKERFSAEFPKEGPSILRIQQVVRGDSAAYFCASSQKADRGIGELFFGEGSRLTVL.

The rearrangement uses TRBV2 and TRBJ1-2; maybe TRBD1 (6 bases). Germline V gene lookup returns CDR1 SNHLY and CDR2 FYNNEI. Trimming cost V 9 bases and J 4 bases, with 15 bases left between them. The CDR3 runs to 13 residues. CDR3 loop: CASSLDRRYGYTF. In DNA form, the CDR3 reads TGTGCCAGTTCCTTAGACAGGCGCTATGGCTACACCTTC.

This rearrangement joins TRBV5-1 to TRBJ1-2; 7 bases map to TRBD1. Germline CDR1 SGHRS, CDR2 YFSETQ. The CDR3 sequence is 14 residues long. Germline trimming cut 0 bases from V and 8 bases from J; bases unmatched to any gene: 7. CDR3 sequence (DNA): TGCGCCAGCAGCTTGGCCGACAGGGTCGGCGGCTACACCTTC. Amino acid sequence: CASSLADRVGGYTF.

The chain links TRBV3-1 (or the pseudogene TRBV3-2) to TRBJ2-1, with D possibly matching TRBD1 (6 bases). The CDR3 spans 16 residues. CDR1 is LGHDT, CDR2 YNNKEL, per germline (reference sequence). Between the trimmed V and J ends, which lost 1 base and 0 bases, there was a span of 10 bases. CDR3 sequence reads: CASSQAGASSYNEQFF. The DNA for the CDR3 is TGTGCCAGCAGCCAAGCAGGGGCCAGCTCCTACAATGAGCAGTTCTTC.

This chain links TRBV9 with TRBJ2-7; TRBD2 matches 8 bases. J lost 2 bases, V lost 0 bases, and 4 bases had no gene match. The CDR3 has 15 residues. In germline, CDR1 is SGDLS, CDR2 YYNGEE. In nucleotides, the CDR3 is TGTGCCAGCAGCGTAGTTCCGGGAGGGCCCTACGAGCAGTACTTC. It translates to CASSVVPGGPYEQYF.

On this clone: Other DNA sequences in the same sample also yield this CDR3. The J gene is TRBJ2-7, the V gene TRBV11-3; D may be TRBD2 (5 bases). The CDR3 sequence is 14 residues long. Trimming took off 2 bases at V and 4 bases at J, with 12 bases between the two ends. From germline, CDR1 is SGHNT and CDR2 YENEEA. The CDR3 is CASSLTSGPYEQYF. The CDR3 region has the DNA TGTGCCAGCAGCTTAACGAGCGGACCTTACGAGCAGTACTTC.